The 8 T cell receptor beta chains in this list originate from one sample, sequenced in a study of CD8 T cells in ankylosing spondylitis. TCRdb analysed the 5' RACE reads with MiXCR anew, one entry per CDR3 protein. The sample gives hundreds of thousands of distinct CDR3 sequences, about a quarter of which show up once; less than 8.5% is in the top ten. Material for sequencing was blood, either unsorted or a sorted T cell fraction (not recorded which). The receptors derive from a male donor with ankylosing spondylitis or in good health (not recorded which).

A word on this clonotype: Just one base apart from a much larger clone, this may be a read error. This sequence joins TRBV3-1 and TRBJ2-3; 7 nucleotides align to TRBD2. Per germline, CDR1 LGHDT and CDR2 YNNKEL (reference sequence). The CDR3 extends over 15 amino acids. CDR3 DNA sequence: TGTGCCTGCAGCCAAGTCGCGGGAGTAACAGATACGCAGTATTTT. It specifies CACSQVAGVTDTQYF.

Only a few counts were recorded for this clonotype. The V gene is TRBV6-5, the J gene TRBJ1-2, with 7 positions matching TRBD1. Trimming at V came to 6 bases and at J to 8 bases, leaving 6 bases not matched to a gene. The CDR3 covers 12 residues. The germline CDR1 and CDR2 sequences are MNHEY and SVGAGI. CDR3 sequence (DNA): TGTGCCAGCAGAGAGACAGGGCGCGGCTACACCTTC. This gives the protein CASRETGRGYTF.

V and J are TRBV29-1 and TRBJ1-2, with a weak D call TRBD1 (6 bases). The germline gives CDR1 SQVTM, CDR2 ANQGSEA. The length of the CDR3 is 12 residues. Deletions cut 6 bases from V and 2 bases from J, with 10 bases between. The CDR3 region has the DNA TGCAGCGTCGCCACAGGGAACTATGGCTACACCTTC. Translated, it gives CSVATGNYGYTF.

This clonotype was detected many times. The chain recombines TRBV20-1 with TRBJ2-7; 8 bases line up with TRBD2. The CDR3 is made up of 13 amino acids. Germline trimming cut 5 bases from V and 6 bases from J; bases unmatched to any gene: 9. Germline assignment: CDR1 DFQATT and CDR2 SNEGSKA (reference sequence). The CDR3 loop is CSAARSGSGEQYF. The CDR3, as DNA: TGCAGTGCTGCCAGGAGCGGGAGTGGCGAGCAGTACTTC.

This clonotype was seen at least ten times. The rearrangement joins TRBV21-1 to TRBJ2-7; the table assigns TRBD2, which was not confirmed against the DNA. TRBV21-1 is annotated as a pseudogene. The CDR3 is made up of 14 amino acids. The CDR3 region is CASSKFCGMYEQYF. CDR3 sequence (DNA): TGTGCCAGCAGCAAATTTTGCGGGATGTACGAGCAGTACTTC.

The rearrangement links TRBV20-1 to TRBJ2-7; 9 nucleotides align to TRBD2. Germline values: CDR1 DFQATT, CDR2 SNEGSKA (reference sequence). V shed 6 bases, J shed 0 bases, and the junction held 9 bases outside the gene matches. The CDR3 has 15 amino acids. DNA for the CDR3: TGCAGTGCCGGGAGTGCGGGAGGGCCCTCCTACGAGCAGTACTTC. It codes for CSAGSAGGPSYEQYF.

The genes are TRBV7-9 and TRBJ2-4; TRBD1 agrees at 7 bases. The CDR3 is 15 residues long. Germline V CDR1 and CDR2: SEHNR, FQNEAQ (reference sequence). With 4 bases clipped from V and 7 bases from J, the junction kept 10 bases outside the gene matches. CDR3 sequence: CASSSMTGSGNIQYF. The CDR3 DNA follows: TGTGCCAGCAGCTCGATGACAGGGTCAGGTAACATTCAGTACTTC.

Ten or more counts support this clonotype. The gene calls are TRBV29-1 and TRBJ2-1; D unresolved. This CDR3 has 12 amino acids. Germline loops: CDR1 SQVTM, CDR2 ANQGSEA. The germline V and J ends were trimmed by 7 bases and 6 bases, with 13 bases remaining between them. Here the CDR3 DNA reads TGCAGCGGAAGTGGTAGCATCAATGAGCAGTTCTTC. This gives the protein CSGSGSINEQFF.